This T cell receptor beta chain was sequenced during a study of OX40 agonist ivuxolimab in advanced cancers. Study outcomes and limitations: At 0.1 to 3.0 mg/kg, CD4+ and CD8+ blood T cells expanded clonally by week 6.

Trimming at V came to 3 bases and at J to 2 bases, leaving 6 bases not matched to a gene. The CDR3 sequence is 15 residues long. CDR1 is SGHNT, CDR2 YYREEE, per germline (reference sequence). About this clone: What it binds is unknown.

TCRdb keeps only in-frame clones here, not all; method: immunoSEQ multiplex PCR. The profile covers 50,000 to 75,000 clones, with around 86% appearing a single time and less than 0.4% taken by the ten largest. This sequence joins TRBV5-4 and TRBJ1-2; 8 bases agree with TRBD1. The TCR comes from an adult with an advanced solid tumor such as melanoma, head and neck, liver or kidney cancer. The sample in question was CD4+ or CD8+ T cells sorted from blood, obtained in a trial of the OX40 agonist ivuxolimab. The CDR3 reads CASSWEQGANYGYTF. The CDR3 coding sequence is TGTGCCAGCAGCTGGGAGCAGGGGGCGAACTATGGCTACACCTTC.